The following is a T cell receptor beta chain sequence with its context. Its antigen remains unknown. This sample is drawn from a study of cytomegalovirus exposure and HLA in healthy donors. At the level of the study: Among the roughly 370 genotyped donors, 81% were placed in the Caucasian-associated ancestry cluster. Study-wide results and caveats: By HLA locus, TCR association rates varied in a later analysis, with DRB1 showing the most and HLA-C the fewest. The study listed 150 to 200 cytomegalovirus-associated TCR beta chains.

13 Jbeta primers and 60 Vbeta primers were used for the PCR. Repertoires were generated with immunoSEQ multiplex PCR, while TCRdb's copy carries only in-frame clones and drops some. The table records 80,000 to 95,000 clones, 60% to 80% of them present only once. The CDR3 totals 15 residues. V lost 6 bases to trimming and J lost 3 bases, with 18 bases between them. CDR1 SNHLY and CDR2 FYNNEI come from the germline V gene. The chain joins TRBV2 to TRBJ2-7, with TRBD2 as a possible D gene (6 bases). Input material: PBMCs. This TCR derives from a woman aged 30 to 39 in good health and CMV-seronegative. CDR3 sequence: CASRAGRTYFYEQYF. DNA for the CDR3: TGTGCCAGCAGGGCGGGACGGACCTACTTCTACGAGCAGTACTTC.